This T cell receptor beta chain originates from a study of T cell responses to AZD1222 COVID-19 vaccine. Method: immunoSEQ multiplex PCR; TCRdb's copy keeps in-frame clones and lacks some. Found here are around 140,000 clones, just under 95% of them singletons; the top ten hold around 5.1%. This CDR3 has 15 amino acids. V lost 3 bases and J lost 3, with 14 bases in between. Germline CDR1 reads MDHEN; CDR2 reads SYDVKM. This receptor was identified in an adult in good health. The chain links TRBV28 to TRBJ1-1; D is uncertain. The sequencing here drew on peripheral blood, taken on day 0 of AZD1222 vaccination. The CDR3 nucleotides are TGTGCCAGCAGTTTCCCCCACCGCCCGGACACTGAAGCTTTCTTT. It is translated as CASSFPHRPDTEAFF. The variable domain in full, completed from reference TRBV28 and TRBJ1-1, reads DVKVTQSSRYLVKRTGEKVFLECVQDMDHENMFWYRQDPGLGLRLIYFSYDVKMKEKGDIPEGYSVSREKKERFSLILESASTNQTSMYLCASSFPHRPDTEAFFGQGTRLTVV.